This T cell receptor beta chain derives from a study of CD8 T cells in Susac syndrome. Random hexamers served to reverse transcribe roughly 0.45 to 1 ug RNA. MiXCR was run by TCRdb on the immunoSEQ multiplex PCR reads, yielding one entry per CDR3 protein. Of under 85,000 distinct CDR3 sequences listed, around 96% are singletons. The clonotype was recovered from a human donor with multiple sclerosis. The sequencing sample was made of CD8+ T cells from PBMCs.

This CDR3 reads CASSRGQINIQYF. In DNA form, the CDR3 reads TGTGCCAGCAGCAGGGGACAGATAAACATTCAGTACTTC. The chain combines TRBV5-6 with TRBJ2-4; 7 bases match TRBD1. Germline V gene data show CDR1 as SGHDT and CDR2 as YYEEEE. With 4 bases clipped from V and 6 bases from J, the junction kept 4 bases outside the gene matches. The CDR3 length is 13 residues.